These 28 T cell receptor beta chains share one sample of origin, sequenced in a study of PD-1 blockade in classical Hodgkin lymphoma. Relapse was seen in all patients after autologous stem cell transplantation, and brentuximab vedotin exposure was variable. The data were produced by immunoSEQ multiplex PCR, yet TCRdb's version contains in-frame clones alone and is incomplete. The sample records tens of thousands of clones, around 90% being singletons. The starting material was peripheral blood mononuclear cells (PBMCs), obtained at baseline. Receptors were obtained from a human donor with classical Hodgkin lymphoma.

The chain joins TRBV6-6 to TRBJ2-7; D uncertain. This CDR3 is 13 amino acids long. V was pared by 8 bases and J by 5 bases, with 16 bases between. The germline V gene has CDR1 MNHNY and CDR2 SVGAGI (reference sequence). The CDR3 DNA reads as TGTGCCAGCGGGGTACACAGAAGGGACGAGCAGTACTTC. It is translated as CASGVHRRDEQYF.

The V call is TRBV29-1, the J call TRBJ1-2; D uncertain. The V end lost 6 bases, the J end lost 4 bases, and 9 bases lay between the germline ends. The CDR3 covers 11 residues. Germline V gives CDR1 SQVTM, CDR2 ANQGSEA. The CDR3 here is CSVKDGYGYTF. CDR3 nucleotide sequence: TGCAGCGTGAAGGACGGCTATGGCTACACCTTC.

The chain combines TRBV4-2 with TRBJ2-7; TRBD2 aligns across 11 bases. Germline assignment: CDR1 LGHNA and CDR2 YNFKEQ. The V and J ends lost 0 bases and 2 bases, in that order; junction bases with no gene match: 3. The CDR3 runs 16 residues. The CDR3 here is CASSQEGTSGTYEQYF. CDR3 DNA: TGTGCCAGCAGCCAAGAAGGGACTAGCGGCACCTACGAGCAGTACTTC.

This chain uses TRBV6-5 with TRBJ1-1, with TRBD1 as a possible D gene (5 bases). Trimming shortened V by 5 bases and J by 7 bases, and 17 bases separated the two germline ends. The germline V gene has CDR1 MNHEY and CDR2 SVGAGI. This CDR3 is 14 amino acids long. CDR3 protein: CASSNRDGLFEAFF. The CDR3 bases are TGTGCCAGCAGTAACCGGGACGGCCTTTTTGAAGCTTTCTTT.

V is TRBV5-1 and J is TRBJ2-2, with D possibly matching TRBD2 (6 bases). CDR1 is SGHRS, CDR2 YFSETQ, per germline. V was trimmed by 0 bases and J by 3 bases, leaving 12 bases between them. The CDR3 consists of 16 residues. This chain's CDR3 is CASSLGQGGDTGELFF. DNA for the CDR3: TGCGCCAGCAGCTTGGGGCAGGGCGGGGACACCGGGGAGCTGTTTTTT.

The rearrangement joins TRBV9 to TRBJ1-1; D remains unclear. This CDR3 spans 14 amino acids. Germline-derived CDR1 and CDR2 are SGDLS and YYNGEE. V was shortened by 0 bases and J by 0 bases, with 6 bases between the two germline ends. As DNA, the CDR3 is TGTGCCAGCAGCGTAGAACACCTGAACACTGAAGCTTTCTTT. Amino acid sequence: CASSVEHLNTEAFF. The full variable domain, with the rest looked up from reference TRBV9 and TRBJ1-1, is DSGVTQTPKHLITATGQRVTLRCSPRSGDLSVYWYQQSLDQGLQFLIQYYNGEERAKGNILERFSAQQFPDLHSELNLSSLELGDSALYFCASSVEHLNTEAFFGQGTRLTVV.

CDR3 residues: CASSLAKENGELFF. The CDR3 coding sequence is TGTGCCAGCAGCTTAGCTAAGGAAAACGGGGAGCTGTTTTTT. The chain couples TRBV11-3 to TRBJ2-2; D ambiguous. Trimming left V 1 base short and J 7 bases short, with 10 bases between. This CDR3 spans 14 amino acids. Looked up from germline, CDR1 is SGHNT and CDR2 is YENEEA.

The CDR3 coding sequence is TGTGCCAGCAGCTTGGCCCAGCAAACTAATGAAAAACTGTTTTTT. This gives the protein CASSLAQQTNEKLFF. The chain combines TRBV5-8 with TRBJ1-4, with no clear D. Trimming took off 0 bases at V and 1 base at J, with 7 bases between the two ends. From germline, CDR1 is SGHTS and CDR2 YDEGEE. CDR3 size: 15 residues.

The V call is TRBV7-6, the J call TRBJ2-3; D is undetermined. The CDR3 is made up of 17 amino acids. Trimming removed 1 base at V and 0 bases at J, with 14 bases between. Per germline, CDR1 SGHVS and CDR2 FNYEAQ. The CDR3 region is CASSLVWAAASTDTQYF. The CDR3, as DNA: TGTGCCAGCAGCTTAGTCTGGGCTGCAGCTAGCACAGATACGCAGTATTTT.

The chain joins TRBV6-5 to TRBJ2-3; perhaps TRBD1 as D (5 bases). V lost 0 bases and J lost 6, with 13 bases in between. The CDR3 covers 15 residues. Germline values: CDR1 MNHEY, CDR2 SVGAGI. CDR3 protein: CASSYSGPSRDTQYF. The CDR3 DNA reads TGTGCCAGCAGTTACTCGGGGCCCAGTAGGGATACGCAGTATTTT.

The chain is built from TRBV7-2 and TRBJ1-1; D is unresolved. The length of the CDR3 is 14 residues. Trimming removed 2 bases at V and 4 bases at J, with 11 bases between. In germline, CDR1 is SGHTA, CDR2 FQGNSA. Written as DNA, the CDR3 is TGTGCCAGCAGCTTACGCATTCGGGGCACTGAAGCTTTCTTT. This gives the protein CASSLRIRGTEAFF.

With regard to this clone: The sample contains more than one DNA sequence encoding this CDR3. The chain has TRBV4-1 and TRBJ2-7; D not resolved. Trimming took 0 bases from V and 1 from J, leaving 13 bases between them. The CDR3 is 16 residues long. Germline assignment: CDR1 MGHRA and CDR2 YSYEKL. CDR3 nucleotide sequence: TGCGCCAGCAGCCAAGAAGCGCCGCCCAGATCCTACGAGCAGTACTTC. This encodes CASSQEAPPRSYEQYF.

V gene TRBV7-2 combines with J gene TRBJ2-7; D not resolved. Germline CDR1 is SGHTA and CDR2 is FQGNSA. The CDR3 totals 13 residues. The ends were cut back, 2 bases at V and 7 bases at J, with 12 bases in the middle. In DNA form, the CDR3 reads TGTGCCAGCAGCTTACCGGAGCTCGGGGAGCAGTACTTC. Translating it yields CASSLPELGEQYF.

This clone was detected only once. The chain employs TRBV7-9 and TRBJ1-4; D may be TRBD1 (5 bases). Trimming left V 1 base short and J 7 bases short, with 13 bases between. This CDR3 has 15 residues. Germline CDR1 is SEHNR and CDR2 is FQNEAQ (reference sequence). The CDR3, as DNA: TGTGCCAGCAGCTTAGGAGAGGGACTCCGTGAAAAACTGTTTTTT. As protein: CASSLGEGLREKLFF. Full variable domain (rest looked up from reference TRBV7-9 and TRBJ1-4): DTGVSQNPRHKITKRGQNVTFRCDPISEHNRLYWYRQTLGQGPEFLTYFQNEAQLEKSRLLSDRFSAERPKGSFSTLEIQRTEQGDSAMYLCASSLGEGLREKLFFGSGTQLSVL.

The chain uses TRBV10-2 and TRBJ1-1, with D possibly TRBD1 on 6 matching bases. V lost 2 bases and J 4 bases, leaving 14 bases between the germline ends. CDR1 is WSHSY, CDR2 SAAADI, per germline. This CDR3 is built from 15 residues. The CDR3 spells CASSETGIFGTEAFF. CDR3 bases: TGCGCCAGCAGTGAGACAGGGATTTTCGGCACTGAAGCTTTCTTT.

The rearrangement links TRBV29-1 to TRBJ1-2; D uncertain. The CDR3 is made up of 10 amino acids. Germline CDR1 reads SQVTM; CDR2 reads ANQGSEA. The ends were cut back, 3 bases at V and 5 bases at J, with 4 bases in the middle. In DNA form, the CDR3 reads TGCAGCGTTGACGGGTATGGCTACACCTTC. This gives the protein CSVDGYGYTF.

Of note for this clone: Relative to the germline gene, one junction end is altered; a read error may explain this. This chain links TRBV6-1 with TRBJ2-7; no clear D. The CDR3 spans 13 residues. The germline gives CDR1 MNHNS, CDR2 SASEGT. CDR3 coding DNA: TGTGCCAGCAGTGATTCGAACCTTTACGGGCAGTACTTC. As protein: CASSDSNLYGQYF.

The chain links TRBV6-5 to TRBJ1-1; possibly TRBD1 for D (6 bases). Looked up from germline, CDR1 is MNHEY and CDR2 is SVGAGI. The germline V and J ends were trimmed by 5 bases and 2 bases, with 9 bases remaining between them. This CDR3 is built from 13 residues. The CDR3 DNA reads TGTGCCAGCAGTATCGGGACAAACACTGAAGCTTTCTTT. It encodes CASSIGTNTEAFF.

The chain has TRBV10-3 and TRBJ2-3; TRBD2 agrees at 11 bases. The CDR3 length is 18 residues. Germline-derived CDR1 and CDR2 are ENHRY and SYGVKD. V lost 9 bases to trimming and J lost 1 base; unmatched junction nucleotides: 15. In nucleotides, the CDR3 is TGTGCCATAAGCCCCGGGACTAGCGGCGCACGAGGCACAGATACGCAGTATTTT. Amino acids: CAISPGTSGARGTDTQYF.

The J gene is TRBJ2-3, the V gene TRBV25-1, with D unresolved. CDR1 and CDR2 (germline): MGHDK, SYGVNS. V lost 1 base to trimming and J lost 3 bases, with 8 bases between them. The CDR3 spans 14 residues. CDR3 nucleotide sequence: TGTGCCAGCAGTGAATTAGGCCAAACAGATACGCAGTATTTT. Translated, it gives CASSELGQTDTQYF.

This chain joins TRBV11-3 and TRBJ2-7; 7 bases line up with TRBD2. The CDR3 is 16 residues long. The ends lost 4 bases at V and 3 bases at J; junction bases unmatched: 12. Germline V gene lookup returns CDR1 SGHNT and CDR2 YENEEA. The CDR3 loop reads CASSSKVGGDLYEQYF. The DNA of the CDR3 is TGTGCCAGCAGCTCCAAGGTTGGGGGGGACCTCTACGAGCAGTACTTC.

This clone occurred once. The J gene is TRBJ1-5, the V gene TRBV2; no definite D call. The V and J ends lost 4 bases and 4 bases respectively, with 17 bases between them. The V gene's germline CDR1 is SNHLY and CDR2 FYNNEI. The CDR3 loop spans 16 amino acids. The CDR3 sequence is CASSADKGSVNQPQHF. The CDR3 nucleotides are TGTGCCAGCAGTGCCGATAAAGGGTCGGTTAATCAGCCCCAGCATTTT.

This sequence joins TRBV2 and TRBJ1-5, with unresolved D. The germline V gene encodes CDR1 SNHLY and CDR2 FYNNEI. The CDR3 runs 14 residues. Trimming pared 5 bases from V and 10 bases from J, leaving 18 bases between. Written as DNA, the CDR3 is TGTGCCAGCAGTCCTCTAAGTGCGGGAAACCCCCAGCATTTT. Encoded protein: CASSPLSAGNPQHF.

The gene calls are TRBV30 and TRBJ1-4; 7 positions match TRBD1. Germline trimming cut 3 bases from V and 6 bases from J; bases unmatched to any gene: 7. The CDR3 totals 14 residues. Germline V gives CDR1 GTSNPN, CDR2 SVGIG (reference sequence). Here the CDR3 DNA reads TGTGCCTGGAGCGACCGACAGGGTGATGAAAAACTGTTTTTT. Translation gives CAWSDRQGDEKLFF.

The CDR3 is CASSEGAGSTDTQYF. As DNA, the CDR3 is TGTGCCAGCAGCGAGGGGGCGGGCAGCACAGATACGCAGTATTTT. This chain joins TRBV9 and TRBJ2-3, with TRBD1 matching 7 bases. The junction had 4 bases not matched to a gene; V was cut back by 3 bases and J by 0 bases. Germline V gives CDR1 SGDLS, CDR2 YYNGEE. The CDR3 consists of 15 residues.

The chain links TRBV7-2 to TRBJ2-3; D perhaps matches TRBD1 (6 bases). The CDR3 has 14 amino acids. Trimming pared 2 bases from V and 4 bases from J, leaving 10 bases between. Germline assignment: CDR1 SGHTA and CDR2 FQGNSA. The CDR3 sequence is CASSLRGSADTQYF. CDR3 sequence (DNA): TGTGCCAGCAGCTTAAGGGGGTCCGCAGATACGCAGTATTTT.

The chain links TRBV11-2 to TRBJ2-7, with no clear D. Looked up from germline, CDR1 is SGHAT and CDR2 is FQNNGV. This CDR3 has 12 residues. Between the trimmed V and J ends, which lost 5 bases and 3 bases, there was a span of 8 bases. The CDR3 region is CASSPPFYEQYF. CDR3 in DNA: TGTGCCAGCAGCCCCCCCTTCTACGAGCAGTACTTC.

The rearrangement uses TRBV7-9 and TRBJ2-1; 13 nucleotides line up with TRBD2. The ends lost 5 bases at V and 6 bases at J; junction bases unmatched: 10. This CDR3 has 17 amino acids. Germline CDR1 and CDR2: SEHNR and FQNEAQ (reference sequence). The CDR3 protein is CASSLGLAGVVRNEQFF. The CDR3 DNA sequence: TGTGCCAGCAGCCTTGGACTAGCGGGAGTAGTTCGCAATGAGCAGTTCTTC.